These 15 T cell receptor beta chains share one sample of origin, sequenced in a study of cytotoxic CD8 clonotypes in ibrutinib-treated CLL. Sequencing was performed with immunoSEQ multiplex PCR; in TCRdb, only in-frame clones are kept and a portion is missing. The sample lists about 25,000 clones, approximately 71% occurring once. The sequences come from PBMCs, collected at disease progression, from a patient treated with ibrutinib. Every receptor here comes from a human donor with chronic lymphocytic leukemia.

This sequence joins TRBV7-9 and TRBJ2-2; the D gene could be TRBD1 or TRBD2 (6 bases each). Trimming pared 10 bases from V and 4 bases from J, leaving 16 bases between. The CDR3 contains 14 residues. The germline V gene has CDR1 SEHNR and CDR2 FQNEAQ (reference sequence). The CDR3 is CATLDGGSTGELFF. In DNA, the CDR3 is TGTGCCACCCTGGACGGGGGCTCCACCGGGGAGCTGTTTTTT.

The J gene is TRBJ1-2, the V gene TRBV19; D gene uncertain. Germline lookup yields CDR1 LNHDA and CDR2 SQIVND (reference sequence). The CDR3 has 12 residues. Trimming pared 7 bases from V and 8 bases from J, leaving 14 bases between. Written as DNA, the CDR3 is TGTGCCAGTACCCATTCAGATCGCGGCTACACCTTC. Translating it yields CASTHSDRGYTF.

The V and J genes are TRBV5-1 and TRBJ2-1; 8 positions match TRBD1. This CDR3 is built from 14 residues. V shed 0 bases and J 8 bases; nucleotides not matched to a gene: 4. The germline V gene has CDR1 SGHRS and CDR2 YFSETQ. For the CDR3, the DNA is TGCGCCAGCAGCTTGGGGACAGGGCAGGATGAGCAGTTCTTC. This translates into CASSLGTGQDEQFF.

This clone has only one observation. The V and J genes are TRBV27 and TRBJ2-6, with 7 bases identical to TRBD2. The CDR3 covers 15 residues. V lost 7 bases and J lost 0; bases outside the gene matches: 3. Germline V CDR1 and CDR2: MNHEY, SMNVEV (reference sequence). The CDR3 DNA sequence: TGTGCCAGCACCGCGGGGGTCTCTGGGGCCAACGTCCTGACTTTC. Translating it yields CASTAGVSGANVLTF.

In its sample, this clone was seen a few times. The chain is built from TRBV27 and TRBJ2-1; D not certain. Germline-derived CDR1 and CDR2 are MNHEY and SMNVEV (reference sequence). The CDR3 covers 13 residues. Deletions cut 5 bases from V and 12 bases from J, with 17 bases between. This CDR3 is CASSPHGVIWQFF. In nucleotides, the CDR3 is TGTGCCAGCAGTCCCCATGGGGTTATTTGGCAGTTCTTC.

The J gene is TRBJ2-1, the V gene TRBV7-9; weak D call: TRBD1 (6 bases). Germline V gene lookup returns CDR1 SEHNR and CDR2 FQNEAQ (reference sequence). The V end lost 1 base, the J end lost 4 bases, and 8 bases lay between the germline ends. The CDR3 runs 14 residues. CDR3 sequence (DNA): TGTGCCAGCAGCTTAGGGGGGCCGTACAATGAGCAGTTCTTC. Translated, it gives CASSLGGPYNEQFF.

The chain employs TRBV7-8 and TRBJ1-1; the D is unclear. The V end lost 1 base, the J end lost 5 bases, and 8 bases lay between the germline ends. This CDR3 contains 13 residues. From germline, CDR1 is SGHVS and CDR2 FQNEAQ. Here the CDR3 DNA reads TGTGCCAGCAGCTTAGTCGCTCGGACTGAAGCTTTCTTT. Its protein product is CASSLVARTEAFF.

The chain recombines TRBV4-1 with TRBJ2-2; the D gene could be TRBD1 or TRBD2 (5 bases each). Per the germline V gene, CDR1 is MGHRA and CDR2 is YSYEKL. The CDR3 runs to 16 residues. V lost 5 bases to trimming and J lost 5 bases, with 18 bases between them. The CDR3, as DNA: TGCGCCAGCAGCATCTTTGAAGGGACCGCTACCGGGGAGCTGTTTTTT. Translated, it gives CASSIFEGTATGELFF.

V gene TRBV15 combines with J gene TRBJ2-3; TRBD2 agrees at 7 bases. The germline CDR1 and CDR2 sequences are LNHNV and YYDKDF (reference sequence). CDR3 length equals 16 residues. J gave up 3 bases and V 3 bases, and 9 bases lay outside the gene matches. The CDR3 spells CATSSLKTSLTDTQYF. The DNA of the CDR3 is TGTGCCACCAGCAGCCTAAAGACTAGCTTGACAGATACGCAGTATTTT. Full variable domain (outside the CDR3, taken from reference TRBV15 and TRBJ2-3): DAMVIQNPRYQVTQFGKPVTLSCSQTLNHNVMYWYQQKSSQAPKLLFHYYDKDFNNEADTPDNFQSRRPNTSFCFLDIRSPGLGDTAMYLCATSSLKTSLTDTQYFGPGTRLTVL.

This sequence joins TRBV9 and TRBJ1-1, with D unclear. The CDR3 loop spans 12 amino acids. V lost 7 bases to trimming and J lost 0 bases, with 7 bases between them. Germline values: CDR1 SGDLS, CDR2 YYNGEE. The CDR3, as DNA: TGTGCCAGCGGAGATTTGAACACTGAAGCTTTCTTT. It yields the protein CASGDLNTEAFF. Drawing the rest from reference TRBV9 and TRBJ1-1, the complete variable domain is DSGVTQTPKHLITATGQRVTLRCSPRSGDLSVYWYQQSLDQGLQFLIQYYNGEERAKGNILERFSAQQFPDLHSELNLSSLELGDSALYFCASGDLNTEAFFGQGTRLTVV.

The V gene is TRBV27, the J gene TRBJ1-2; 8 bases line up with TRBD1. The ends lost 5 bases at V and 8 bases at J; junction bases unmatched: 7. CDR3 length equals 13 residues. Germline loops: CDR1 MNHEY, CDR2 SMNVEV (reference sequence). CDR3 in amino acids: CASSPRGHGGYTF. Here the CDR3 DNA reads TGTGCCAGCAGTCCCAGGGGGCACGGGGGCTACACCTTC.

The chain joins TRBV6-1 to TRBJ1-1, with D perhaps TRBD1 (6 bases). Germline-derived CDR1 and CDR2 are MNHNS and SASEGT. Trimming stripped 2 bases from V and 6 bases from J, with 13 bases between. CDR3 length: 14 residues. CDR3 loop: CASSELGGGAEAFF. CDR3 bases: TGTGCCAGCAGTGAATTAGGTGGGGGCGCTGAAGCTTTCTTT.

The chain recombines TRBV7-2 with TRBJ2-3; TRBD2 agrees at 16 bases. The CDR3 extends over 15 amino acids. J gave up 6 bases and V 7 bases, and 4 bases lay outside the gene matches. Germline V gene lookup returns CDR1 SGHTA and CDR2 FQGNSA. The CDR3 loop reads CASMMGLAGGDTQYF. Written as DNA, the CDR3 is TGTGCCAGCATGATGGGACTAGCGGGGGGGGATACGCAGTATTTT. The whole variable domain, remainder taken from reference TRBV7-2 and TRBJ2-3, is GAGVSQSPSNKVTEKGKDVELRCDPISGHTALYWYRQSLGQGLEFLIYFQGNSAPDKSGLPSDRFSAERTGGSVSTLTIQRTQQEDSAVYLCASMMGLAGGDTQYFGPGTRLTVL.

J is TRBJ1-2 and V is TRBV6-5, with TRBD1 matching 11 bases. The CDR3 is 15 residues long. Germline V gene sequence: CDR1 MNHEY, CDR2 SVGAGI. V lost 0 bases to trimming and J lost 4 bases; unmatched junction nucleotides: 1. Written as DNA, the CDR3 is TGTGCCAGCAGTTACTCGGGGACAGGGGGCTATGGCTACACCTTC. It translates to CASSYSGTGGYGYTF.

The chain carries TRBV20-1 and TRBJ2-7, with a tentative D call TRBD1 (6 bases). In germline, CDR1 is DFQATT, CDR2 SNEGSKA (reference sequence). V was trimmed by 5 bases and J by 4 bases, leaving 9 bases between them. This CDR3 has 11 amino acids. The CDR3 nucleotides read TGCAGTGCTCCCCAGGGGTACGAGCAGTACTTC. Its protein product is CSAPQGYEQYF.